This record covers a single T cell receptor (beta chain). The sample originates from a study of cytotoxic CD8 clonotypes in ibrutinib-treated CLL. The protocol was immunoSEQ multiplex PCR, while the TCRdb copy is restricted to in-frame clones and leaves out a portion. The sample has 150,000 to 200,000 clones, around 70% seen once. The germline V gene has CDR1 LNHDA and CDR2 SQIVND (reference sequence). This CDR3 is built from 15 residues. With 5 bases removed from V and 4 bases from J, the gap between germline ends came to 15 bases. V and J are TRBV19 and TRBJ1-5; perhaps TRBD1 as D (6 bases). This clonotype originated in a human donor with chronic lymphocytic leukemia. Material: PBMCs, obtained after 24 months of ibrutinib treatment. CDR3 region: CASSYSTGRNQPQHF. The CDR3 bases are TGTGCCAGTAGTTACTCGACAGGACGAAATCAGCCCCAGCATTTT.